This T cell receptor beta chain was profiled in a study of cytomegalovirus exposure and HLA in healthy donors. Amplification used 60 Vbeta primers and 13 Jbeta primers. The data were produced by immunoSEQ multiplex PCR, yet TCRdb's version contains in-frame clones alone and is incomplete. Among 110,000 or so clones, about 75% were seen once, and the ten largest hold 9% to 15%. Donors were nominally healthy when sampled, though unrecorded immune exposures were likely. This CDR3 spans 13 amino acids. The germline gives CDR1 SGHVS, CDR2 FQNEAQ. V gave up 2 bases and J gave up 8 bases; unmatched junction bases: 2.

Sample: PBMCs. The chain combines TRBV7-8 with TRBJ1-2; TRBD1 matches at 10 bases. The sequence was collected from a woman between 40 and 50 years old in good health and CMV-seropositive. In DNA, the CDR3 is TGTGCCAGCAGCTTAAGGACAGGGGGAGGCTACACCTTC. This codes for CASSLRTGGGYTF. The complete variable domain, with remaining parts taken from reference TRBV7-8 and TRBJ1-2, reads GAGVSQSPRYKVAKRGQDVALRCDPISGHVSLFWYQQALGQGPEFLTYFQNEAQLDKSGLPSDRFFAERPEGSVSTLKIQRTQQEDSAVYLCASSLRTGGGYTFGSGTRLTVV.